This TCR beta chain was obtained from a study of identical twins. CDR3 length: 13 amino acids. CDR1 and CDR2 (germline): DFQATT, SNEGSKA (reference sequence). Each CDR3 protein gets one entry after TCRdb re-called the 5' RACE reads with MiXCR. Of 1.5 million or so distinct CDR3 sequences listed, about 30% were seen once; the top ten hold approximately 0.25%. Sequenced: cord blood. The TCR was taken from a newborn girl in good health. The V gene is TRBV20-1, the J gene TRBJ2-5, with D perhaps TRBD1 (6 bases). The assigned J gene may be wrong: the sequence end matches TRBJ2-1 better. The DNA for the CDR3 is TGCAGTGCTAGAGATCCCAACAGGGAGACCCAGTTCTTC. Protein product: CSARDPNRETQFF.